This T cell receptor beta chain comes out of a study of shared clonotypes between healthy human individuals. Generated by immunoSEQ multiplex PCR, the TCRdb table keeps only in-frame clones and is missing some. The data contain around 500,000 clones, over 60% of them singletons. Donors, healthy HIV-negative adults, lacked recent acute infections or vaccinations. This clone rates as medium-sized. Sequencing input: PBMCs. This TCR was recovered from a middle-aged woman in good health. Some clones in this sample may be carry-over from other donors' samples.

The CDR3 sequence is CASSSGSNQPQHF. The DNA for the CDR3 is TGTGCCAGCAGCTCAGGCAGCAATCAGCCCCAGCATTTT. This chain connects TRBV7-9 to TRBJ1-5; no definite D call. The germline CDR1 and CDR2 sequences are SEHNR and FQNEAQ (reference sequence). This CDR3 contains 13 residues. The V and J ends lost 4 bases and 1 base respectively, with 5 bases between them. Full variable domain (remainder filled in from reference TRBV7-9 and TRBJ1-5): DTGVSQNPRHKITKRGQNVTFRCDPISEHNRLYWYRQTLGQGPEFLTYFQNEAQLEKSRLLSDRFSAERPKGSFSTLEIQRTEQGDSAMYLCASSSGSNQPQHFGDGTRLSIL.